The present entry profiles one TCR beta chain with its context. Its antigen is unidentified. The data stem from a study of beta chain features in type 1 diabetes. CDR3 length equals 15 residues. The V and J ends lost 1 base and 1 base respectively, with 10 bases between them. Germline assignment: CDR1 LGHNA and CDR2 YNFKEQ. Whole-study findings and limits: In every one of the four CD4+ subsets, TCRB CDR3s were moderately but significantly shorter in Type 1 diabetes patients.

The authors reverse transcribed all of the isolated RNA, so sequencing captured expressed TCRB transcripts. Clones were sequenced by immunoSEQ multiplex PCR, and TCRdb holds only the in-frame ones, with some missing. Among over 150,000 clones listed, around a tenth were seen once. The clonotype originates from a man between 25 and 39 years old with type 1 diabetes. Specimen: central memory CD4+ T cells from blood. The rearrangement joins TRBV4-2 to TRBJ1-1, with D possibly matching TRBD1 (5 bases). CDR3 sequence (DNA): TGTGCCAGCAGCCAAGCTGACAGAACGAACACTGAAGCTTTCTTT. Its protein is CASSQADRTNTEAFF.